What follows are 15 T cell receptor beta chains derived from one specimen sequenced in a study of memory CD4+ T cells and cytomegalovirus serostatus. The sort gate was single viable CD3+CD4+CD8-CD45RO+ cells for memory CD4+ T cells. Assay: immunoSEQ multiplex PCR; the TCRdb copy retains only in-frame clones and omits some. The table includes about 53,000 clones, roughly 77% detected once. The sequencing input was memory CD4+ T cells from blood. The origin of the receptors is an adult in good health and CMV-seronegative.

This clone was seen only a few times. V gene TRBV9 combines with J gene TRBJ1-1; D is undetermined. Germline CDR1 SGDLS, CDR2 YYNGEE. This CDR3 region has 13 residues. Trimming shortened V by 0 bases and J by 4 bases, and 7 bases separated the two germline ends. CDR3 protein: CASSVDRSTEAFF. CDR3 nucleotide sequence: TGTGCCAGCAGCGTAGATAGGTCCACTGAAGCTTTCTTT. Full variable domain (remainder filled in from reference TRBV9 and TRBJ1-1): DSGVTQTPKHLITATGQRVTLRCSPRSGDLSVYWYQQSLDQGLQFLIQYYNGEERAKGNILERFSAQQFPDLHSELNLSSLELGDSALYFCASSVDRSTEAFFGQGTRLTVV.

The count of this clone is one. This chain joins TRBV19 and TRBJ1-2; D is uncertain. The length of the CDR3 is 14 residues. Trimming shortened V by 2 bases and J by 6 bases, and 13 bases separated the two germline ends. Per germline, CDR1 LNHDA and CDR2 SQIVND (reference sequence). The DNA for the CDR3 is TGTGCCAGTAGTATAATATTAGGTGGGGATGGCTACACCTTC. Translated: CASSIILGGDGYTF.

This chain joins TRBV5-5 and TRBJ2-2; 7 nucleotides line up with TRBD2. V was pared by 0 bases and J by 1 base, with 3 bases of the junction left unmatched. Germline CDR1 SGHKS, CDR2 YYEKEE (reference sequence). The CDR3 is 16 residues long. The CDR3 protein is CASSLAASGNTGELFF. The CDR3 DNA reads as TGTGCCAGCAGCTTGGCGGCTAGCGGGAACACCGGGGAGCTGTTTTTT.

The chain links TRBV27 to TRBJ2-7; maybe TRBD1 (6 bases). This CDR3 has 15 amino acids. Germline V gene lookup returns CDR1 MNHEY and CDR2 SMNVEV (reference sequence). Trimming pared 3 bases from V and 3 bases from J, leaving 15 bases between. The CDR3, as DNA: TGTGCCAGCAGTTTCGATCAACAGGGCCTCTACGAGCAGTACTTC. Protein: CASSFDQQGLYEQYF.

The gene calls are TRBV2 and TRBJ2-1; possible D gene TRBD2, 5 bases. The germline V gene encodes CDR1 SNHLY and CDR2 FYNNEI. This CDR3 has 13 amino acids. The germline V and J ends were trimmed by 7 bases and 2 bases, with 9 bases remaining between them. The CDR3, as DNA: TGTGCCAGCATAAGGGAGCCCTACAATGAGCAGTTCTTC. It yields the protein CASIREPYNEQFF.

CDR3 residues: CAWAAGRGIEAFF. The CDR3 DNA reads as TGTGCCTGGGCCGCCGGCAGGGGTATTGAAGCTTTCTTT. The rearrangement joins TRBV30 to TRBJ1-1; D perhaps matches TRBD1 (6 bases). This CDR3 has 13 amino acids. CDR1 is GTSNPN, CDR2 SVGIG, per germline (reference sequence). V gave up 5 bases and J gave up 7 bases, with 17 bases separating them.

J is TRBJ2-1 and V is TRBV5-1; unclear D gene. This CDR3 spans 16 amino acids. V was shortened by 0 bases and J by 0 bases, with 10 bases between the two germline ends. Germline CDR1 is SGHRS and CDR2 is YFSETQ. This CDR3 reads CASSLDASSSYNEQFF. The CDR3 DNA sequence: TGCGCCAGCAGCTTGGATGCATCAAGCTCCTACAATGAGCAGTTCTTC.

This clone was counted once. The chain links TRBV5-7 to TRBJ2-1; TRBD2 aligns across 7 bases. TRBV5-7 is reported as an ORF; its role is uncertain. This CDR3 comprises 13 residues. V lost 2 bases and J lost 9; bases outside the gene matches: 5. CDR3 sequence: CASSLLATGEQFF. CDR3 DNA sequence: TGTGCCAGCAGCTTACTAGCGACGGGTGAGCAGTTCTTC.

This sequence joins TRBV10-1 and TRBJ1-1, with D tentatively TRBD1 (6 bases). This CDR3 contains 13 residues. Germline assignment: CDR1 WNHNN and CDR2 SYGVQD (reference sequence). V was cut by 2 bases and J by 7 bases, with 11 bases left in between. The CDR3 here is CASSEALGGEAFF. The CDR3 coding sequence is TGCGCCAGCAGTGAGGCTTTAGGGGGTGAAGCTTTCTTT.

This clone came up once. In DNA, the CDR3 is TGTGCCAGTGCGGGAGAGACCCAGTACTTC. Its translation is CASAGETQYF. J is TRBJ2-5 and V is TRBV27, with D maybe TRBD2 (5 bases). With 9 bases removed from V and 4 bases from J, the gap between germline ends came to 6 bases. Germline V CDR1 and CDR2: MNHEY, SMNVEV (reference sequence). The CDR3 contains 10 residues.

This CDR3 is CASKGLDRYYGYTF. CDR3 in DNA: TGTGCCAGTAAGGGACTGGACAGGTACTATGGCTACACCTTC. J is TRBJ1-2 and V is TRBV27, with TRBD1 matching 7 bases. Germline V gene data show CDR1 as MNHEY and CDR2 as SMNVEV (reference sequence). CDR3 size: 14 residues. With 9 bases clipped from V and 3 bases from J, the junction kept 10 bases outside the gene matches.

J is TRBJ2-1 and V is TRBV6-5, with 7 positions matching TRBD2. CDR1 is MNHEY, CDR2 SVGAGI, per germline. This CDR3 is built from 16 residues. Trimming took 2 bases from V and 1 from J; bases not matched to a gene: 5. CDR3 sequence (DNA): TGTGCCAGCAGTTACGGCGGGAGTGCATCCTACAATGAGCAGTTCTTC. It codes for CASSYGGSASYNEQFF.

The V and J genes are TRBV5-1 and TRBJ1-1, with D possibly being TRBD1 (6 bases). The CDR3 totals 12 residues. Trimming cost V 0 bases and J 12 bases, with 12 bases left between them. Germline CDR1 and CDR2: SGHRS and YFSETQ. The CDR3: CASSLERGSTFF. In nucleotides, the CDR3 is TGCGCCAGCAGCTTGGAAAGGGGGTCGACTTTCTTT.

The CDR3 nucleotides are TGTGCCAGCAGCCTGACGAGAGCAGGGGATGATTTCGGCAATCAGCCCCAGCATTTT. Amino acid sequence: CASSLTRAGDDFGNQPQHF. The rearrangement joins TRBV5-6 to TRBJ1-5, with D possibly TRBD1 on 6 matching bases. Trimming stripped 4 bases from V and 2 bases from J, with 25 bases between. Germline CDR1 SGHDT, CDR2 YYEEEE. This CDR3 has 19 amino acids.

The gene calls are TRBV11-2 and TRBJ2-7, with D maybe TRBD2 (6 bases). Germline CDR1 reads SGHAT; CDR2 reads FQNNGV. CDR3 size: 14 residues. Trimming pared 4 bases from V and 3 bases from J, leaving 13 bases between. The CDR3 sequence: CASSSTSSYYEQYF. The CDR3 region has the DNA TGTGCCAGCAGCTCCACTAGCAGCTACTACGAGCAGTACTTC.